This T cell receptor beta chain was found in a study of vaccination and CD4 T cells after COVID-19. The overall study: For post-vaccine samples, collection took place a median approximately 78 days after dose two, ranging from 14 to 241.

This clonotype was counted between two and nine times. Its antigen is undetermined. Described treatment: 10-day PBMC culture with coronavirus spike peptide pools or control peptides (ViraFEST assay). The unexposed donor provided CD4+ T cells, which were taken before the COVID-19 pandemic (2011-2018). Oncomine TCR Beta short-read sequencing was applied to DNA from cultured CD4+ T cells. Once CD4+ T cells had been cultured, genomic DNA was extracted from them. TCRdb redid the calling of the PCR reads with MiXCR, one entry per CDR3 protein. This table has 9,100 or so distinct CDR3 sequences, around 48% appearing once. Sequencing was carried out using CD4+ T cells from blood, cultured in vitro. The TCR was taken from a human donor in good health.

The CDR3 loop is CASSWDRGRAATEAFF. The DNA of the CDR3 is TGTGCCAGCAGTTGGGACAGGGGGCGGGCGGCCACTGAAGCTTTCTTT. The V and J genes are TRBV6-5 and TRBJ1-1; 12 bases line up with TRBD1. The germline gives CDR1 MNHEY, CDR2 SVGAGI. The CDR3 runs 16 residues. J lost 4 bases, V lost 4 bases, and 7 bases had no gene match.